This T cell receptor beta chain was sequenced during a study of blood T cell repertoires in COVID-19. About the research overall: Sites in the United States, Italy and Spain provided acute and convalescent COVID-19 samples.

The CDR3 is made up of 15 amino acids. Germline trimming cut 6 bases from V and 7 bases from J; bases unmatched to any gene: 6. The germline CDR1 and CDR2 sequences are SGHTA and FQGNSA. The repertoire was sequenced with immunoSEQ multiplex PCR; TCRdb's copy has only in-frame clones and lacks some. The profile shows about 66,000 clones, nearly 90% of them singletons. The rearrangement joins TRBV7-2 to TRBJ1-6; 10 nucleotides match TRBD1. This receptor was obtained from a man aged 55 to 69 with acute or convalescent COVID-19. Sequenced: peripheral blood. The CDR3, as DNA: TGTGCCAGCAGAAAAGGGGACAGGGGAAATTCACCCCTCCACTTT. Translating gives CASRKGDRGNSPLHF. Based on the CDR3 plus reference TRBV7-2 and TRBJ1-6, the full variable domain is GAGVSQSPSNKVTEKGKDVELRCDPISGHTALYWYRQSLGQGLEFLIYFQGNSAPDKSGLPSDRFSAERTGGSVSTLTIQRTQQEDSAVYLCASRKGDRGNSPLHFGNGTRLTVT.